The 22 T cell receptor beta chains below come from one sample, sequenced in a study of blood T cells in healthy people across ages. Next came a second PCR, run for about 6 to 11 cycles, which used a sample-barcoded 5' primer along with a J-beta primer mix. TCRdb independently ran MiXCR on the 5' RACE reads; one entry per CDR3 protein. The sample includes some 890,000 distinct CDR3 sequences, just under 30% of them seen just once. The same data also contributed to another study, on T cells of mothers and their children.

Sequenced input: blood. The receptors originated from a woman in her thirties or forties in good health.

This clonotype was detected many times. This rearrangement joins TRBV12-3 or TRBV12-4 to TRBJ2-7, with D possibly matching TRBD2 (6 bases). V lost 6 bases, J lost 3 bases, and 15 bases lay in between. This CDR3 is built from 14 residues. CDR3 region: CASSLGVGGYEQYF. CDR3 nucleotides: TGTGCCAGCAGCCTCGGGGTCGGGGGCTACGAGCAGTACTTC.

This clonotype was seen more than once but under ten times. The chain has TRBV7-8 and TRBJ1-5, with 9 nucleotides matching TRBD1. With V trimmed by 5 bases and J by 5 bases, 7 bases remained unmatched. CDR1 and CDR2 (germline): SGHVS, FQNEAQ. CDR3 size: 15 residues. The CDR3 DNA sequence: TGTGCCAGCAGCGTCCGAACAGGGGGCGATCAGCCCCAGCATTTT. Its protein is CASSVRTGGDQPQHF.

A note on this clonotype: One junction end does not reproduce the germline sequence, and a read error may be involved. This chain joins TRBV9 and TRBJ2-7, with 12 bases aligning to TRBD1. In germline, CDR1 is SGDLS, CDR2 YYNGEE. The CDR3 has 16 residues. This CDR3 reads CANSASRDRGPGEQYF. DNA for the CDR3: TGTGCCAACAGCGCGTCCCGGGACAGGGGGCCAGGCGAGCAGTACTTC.

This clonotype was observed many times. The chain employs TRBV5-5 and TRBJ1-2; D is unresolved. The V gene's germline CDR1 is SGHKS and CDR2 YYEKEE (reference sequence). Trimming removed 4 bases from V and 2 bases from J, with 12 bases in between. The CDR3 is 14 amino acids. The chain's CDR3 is CASSPWVDNYGYTF. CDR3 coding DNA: TGTGCCAGCAGCCCTTGGGTGGACAACTATGGCTACACCTTC.

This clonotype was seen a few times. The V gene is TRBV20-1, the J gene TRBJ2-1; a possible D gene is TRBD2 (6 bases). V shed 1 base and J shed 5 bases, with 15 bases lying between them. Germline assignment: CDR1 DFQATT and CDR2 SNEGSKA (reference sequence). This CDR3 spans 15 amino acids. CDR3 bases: TGCAGTGCTAGAGGAGTGGCGGGGATCGACAATGAGCAGTTCTTC. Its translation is CSARGVAGIDNEQFF.

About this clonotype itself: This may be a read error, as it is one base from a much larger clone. The DNA for the CDR3 is TGTGCCAGCAGGACTGGTAGCGGGAGGGAGCAGTACTTC. It translates to CASRTGSGREQYF. The V and J genes are TRBV12-3 or TRBV12-4 and TRBJ2-7; TRBD2 matches at 10 bases. The V and J ends lost 6 bases and 7 bases, in that order; junction bases with no gene match: 6. This CDR3 is built from 13 residues.

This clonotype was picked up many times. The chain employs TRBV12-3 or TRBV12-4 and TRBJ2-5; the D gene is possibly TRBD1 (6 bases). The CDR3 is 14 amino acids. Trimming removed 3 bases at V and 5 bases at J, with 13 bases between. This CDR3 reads CASSFPGARETQYF. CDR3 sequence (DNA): TGTGCCAGCAGTTTCCCAGGGGCGAGGGAGACCCAGTACTTC.

The CDR3 reads CASSLLVAGAYEQYF. The CDR3 nucleotides are TGTGCCAGCAGTTTACTGGTAGCGGGAGCCTACGAGCAGTACTTC. This chain links TRBV28 with TRBJ2-7, with 9 nucleotides matching TRBD2. J gave up 2 bases and V 2 bases, and 4 bases lay outside the gene matches. Germline CDR1 and CDR2: MDHEN and SYDVKM. This CDR3 spans 15 amino acids.

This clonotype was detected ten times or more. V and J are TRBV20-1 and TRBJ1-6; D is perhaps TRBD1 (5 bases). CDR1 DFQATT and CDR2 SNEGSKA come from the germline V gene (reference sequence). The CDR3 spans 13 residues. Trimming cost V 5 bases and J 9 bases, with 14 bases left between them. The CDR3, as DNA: TGCAGTGCTTGGGACGGGCTGAGTTCACCCCTCCACTTT. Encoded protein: CSAWDGLSSPLHF.

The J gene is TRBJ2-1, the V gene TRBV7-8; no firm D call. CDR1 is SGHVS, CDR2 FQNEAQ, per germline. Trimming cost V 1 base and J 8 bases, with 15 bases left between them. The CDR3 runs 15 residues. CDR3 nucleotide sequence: TGTGCCAGCAGCTTAGGATCACCCCCCGAGGATGAGCAGTTCTTC. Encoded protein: CASSLGSPPEDEQFF.

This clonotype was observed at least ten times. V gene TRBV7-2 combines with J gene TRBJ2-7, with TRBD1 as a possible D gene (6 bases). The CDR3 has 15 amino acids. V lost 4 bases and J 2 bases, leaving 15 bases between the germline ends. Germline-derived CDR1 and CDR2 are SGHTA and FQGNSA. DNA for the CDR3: TGTGCCAGCAGCTCGAACCGGGACACCCCCTACGAGCAGTACTTC. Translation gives CASSSNRDTPYEQYF.

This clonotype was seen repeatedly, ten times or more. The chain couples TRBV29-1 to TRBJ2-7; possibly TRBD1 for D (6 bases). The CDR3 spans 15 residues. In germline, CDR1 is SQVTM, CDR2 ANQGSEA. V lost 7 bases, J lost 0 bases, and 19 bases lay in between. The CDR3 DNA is TGCAGCGCCCTGGGGGCAGATCTTTTCTCCTACGAGCAGTACTTC. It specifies CSALGADLFSYEQYF.

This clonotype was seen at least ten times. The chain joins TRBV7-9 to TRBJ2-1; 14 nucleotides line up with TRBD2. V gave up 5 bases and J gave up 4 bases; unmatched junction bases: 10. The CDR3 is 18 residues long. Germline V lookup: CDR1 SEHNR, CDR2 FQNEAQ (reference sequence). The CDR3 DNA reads TGTGCCAGCAGCCAAACAGGGACTAGCGGGGGTCCTTACAATGAGCAGTTCTTC. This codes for CASSQTGTSGGPYNEQFF. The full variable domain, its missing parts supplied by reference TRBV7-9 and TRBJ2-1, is DTGVSQNPRHKITKRGQNVTFRCDPISEHNRLYWYRQTLGQGPEFLTYFQNEAQLEKSRLLSDRFSAERPKGSFSTLEIQRTEQGDSAMYLCASSQTGTSGGPYNEQFFGPGTRLTVL.

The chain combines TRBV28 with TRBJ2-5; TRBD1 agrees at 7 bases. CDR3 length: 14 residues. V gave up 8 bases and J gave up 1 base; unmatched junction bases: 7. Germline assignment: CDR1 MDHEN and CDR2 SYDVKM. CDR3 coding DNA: TGTGCCAGCCTCTCACAGGGGCCCCAAGAGACCCAGTACTTC. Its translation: CASLSQGPQETQYF.

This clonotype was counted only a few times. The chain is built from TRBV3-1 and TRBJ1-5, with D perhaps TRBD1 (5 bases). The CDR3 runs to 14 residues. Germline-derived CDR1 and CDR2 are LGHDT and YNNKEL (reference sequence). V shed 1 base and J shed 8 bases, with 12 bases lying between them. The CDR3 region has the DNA TGTGCCAGCAGCCAAGGGCAGGGTTACGAGCCCCAGCATTTT. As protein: CASSQGQGYEPQHF.

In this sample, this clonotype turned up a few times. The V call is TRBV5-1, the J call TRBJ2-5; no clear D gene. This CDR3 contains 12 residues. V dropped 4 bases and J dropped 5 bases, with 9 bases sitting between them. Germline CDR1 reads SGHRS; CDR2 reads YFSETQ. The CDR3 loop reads CASSPPAETQYF. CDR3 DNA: TGCGCCAGCAGCCCTCCTGCTGAGACCCAGTACTTC.

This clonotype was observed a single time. CDR3 bases: TGTGCCAGCAGGGGACACGCCCGGTTCATTCAGCCCCAGCATTTT. Translating gives CASRGHARFIQPQHF. This chain connects TRBV6-2 or TRBV6-3 to TRBJ1-5; TRBD1 is a possible D gene (6 bases). The germline V and J ends were trimmed by 6 bases and 6 bases, with 18 bases remaining between them. The CDR3 is made up of 15 amino acids. CDR1 is MNHEY, CDR2 SVGEGT, per germline.

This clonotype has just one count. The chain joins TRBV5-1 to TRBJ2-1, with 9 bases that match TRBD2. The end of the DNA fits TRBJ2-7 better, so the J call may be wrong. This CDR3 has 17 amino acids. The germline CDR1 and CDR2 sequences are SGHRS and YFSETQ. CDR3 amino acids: CASSLVVAGGSYNEQYF. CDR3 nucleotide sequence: TGCGCCAGCAGCTTAGTCGTTGCGGGAGGGTCCTACAATGAGCAGTACTTC.

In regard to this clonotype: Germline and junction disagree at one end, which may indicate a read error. In DNA, the CDR3 is TGCAGCGTTGCCATGGGGGTCCCAGCCAAAAACATTCTGTACTTC. This sequence encodes CSVAMGVPAKNILYF. The genes are TRBV29-1 and TRBJ2-4, with D perhaps being TRBD1 or TRBD2 (5 bases each). CDR1 is SQVTM and CDR2 is ANQGSEA in the germline V gene. The CDR3 length is 15 residues.

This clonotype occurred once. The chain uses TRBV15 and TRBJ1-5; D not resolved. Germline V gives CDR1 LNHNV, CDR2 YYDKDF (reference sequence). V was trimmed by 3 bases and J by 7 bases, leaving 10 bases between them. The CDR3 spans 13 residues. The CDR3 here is CATSSYAEQPQHF. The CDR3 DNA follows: TGTGCCACCAGCAGTTACGCGGAACAGCCCCAGCATTTT.

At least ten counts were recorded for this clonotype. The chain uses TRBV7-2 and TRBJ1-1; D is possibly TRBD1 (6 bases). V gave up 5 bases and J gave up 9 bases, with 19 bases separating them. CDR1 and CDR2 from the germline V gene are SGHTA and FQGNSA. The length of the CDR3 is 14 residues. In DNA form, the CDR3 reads TGTGCCAGCAGCGGGGGGGGGCGGACCCACCAAGCTTTCTTT. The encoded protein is CASSGGGRTHQAFF.

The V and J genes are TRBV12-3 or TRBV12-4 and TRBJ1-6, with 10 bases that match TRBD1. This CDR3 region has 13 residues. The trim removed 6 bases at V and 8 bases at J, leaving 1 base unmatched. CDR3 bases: TGTGCCAGCAGAGGGACAGGGGATTCACCCCTCCACTTT. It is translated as CASRGTGDSPLHF.